Listed below are T cell receptor beta chains from one sample, sequenced in a study of OX40 agonist ivuxolimab in advanced cancers. Data came from immunoSEQ multiplex PCR; TCRdb stores just in-frame clones and leaves some out. The sample carries some 73,000 clones, more than 80% recorded once. The specimen comprised CD4+ or CD8+ T cells sorted from blood, sampled in a trial of the OX40 agonist ivuxolimab. These TCRs come from an adult with an advanced solid tumor such as melanoma, head and neck, liver or kidney cancer. CDR3s include the opening cysteine and the closing phenylalanine or tryptophan. A D gene is named only where the DNA matches it firmly. Clone sizes are given selectively: once, few, many, or a class where the clone is expanded.

V	D	J	size	DNA	CDR3
TRBV7-9	-	TRBJ2-7	-	TGTGCCAGCAGCTTAACACAGGGCCTGGACGAGCAGTACTTC	CASSLTQGLDEQYF
TRBV4-2	-	TRBJ2-7	-	TGTGCCAGCAGCCAAGTTGAAGTCTCACAGGTTGCCGAGCAGTACTTC	CASSQVEVSQVAEQYF
TRBV18	-	TRBJ2-2	once	TGTGCCAGCTCACCACCCCGGAACACCGGGGAGCTGTTTTTT	CASSPPRNTGELFF
TRBV28	TRBD1	TRBJ1-2	-	TGTGCCAGCAGCGGACAGGGGAATGGCTACACCTTC	CASSGQGNGYTF
TRBV28	TRBD2	TRBJ2-3	-	TGTGCCAGCAGTCTGTCCAGACTAGCGGGAGTGATAGATACGCAGTATTTT	CASSLSRLAGVIDTQYF
TRBV27	TRBD2	TRBJ2-1	-	TGTGCCAGCAGTTTATTTAGCGGGAGTGAGCAGTTCTTC	CASSLFSGSEQFF
TRBV5-4	-	TRBJ2-7	-	TGTGCCAGCAGCCGTACAGGGACCTCCTACGAGCAGTACTTC	CASSRTGTSYEQYF
TRBV27	-	TRBJ2-5	-	TGTGCCAGCAGTTTATTGTTCGCAGGTGGTGAGACCCAGTACTTC	CASSLLFAGGETQYF
TRBV21-1	-	TRBJ2-7	-	TGTGCCAGCAGCAAAGCGGCAAATTTGTTCTACGAGCAGTACTTC	CASSKAANLFYEQYF
TRBV12-5	TRBD2	TRBJ2-1	-	TGTGCTAGTGCCTTTCCGACTAGCGGGTACTACAATGAGCAGTTCTTC	CASAFPTSGYYNEQFF
TRBV7-6	-	TRBJ2-7	-	TGTGCCAGCAGCTTAGCGTCTTCCGAGCAGTACTTC	CASSLASSEQYF
TRBV28	TRBD2	TRBJ2-7	-	TGTGCCAGCACCACCACTAGCGGCCCCTACGAGCAGTACTTC	CASTTTSGPYEQYF
TRBV5-1	-	TRBJ2-1	-	TGCGCCAGCAGCTTGGTGGGGGGCTCCTACAATGAGCAGTTCTTC	CASSLVGGSYNEQFF
TRBV10-3	-	TRBJ1-3	once	TGTGCCGCCGGTTCCTCTGGAAACACCATATATTTT	CAAGSSGNTIYF
TRBV9	-	TRBJ2-7	-	TGTGCCAGCAGCCCCGGGGGACCTAGCTTCCACGAGCAGTACTTC	CASSPGGPSFHEQYF
TRBV27	TRBD1	TRBJ2-5	-	TGTGCCAGCAGCCCATACGGACAGGGCTCTGAGACCCAGTACTTC	CASSPYGQGSETQYF
TRBV5-4	TRBD1	TRBJ2-1	-	TGTGCCAGCAGCTTGAGACAGGGGGTCAATGAGCAGTTCTTC	CASSLRQGVNEQFF
TRBV5-1	-	TRBJ2-1	-	TGCGCCAGCAGCTTGGCTCCTGGGCCCTACAATGAGCAGTTCTTC	CASSLAPGPYNEQFF
TRBV6-1	TRBD1	TRBJ2-3	-	TGTGCCAGCAGGCGGACAGGGAACACAGATACGCAGTATTTT	CASRRTGNTDTQYF
TRBV5-4	TRBD1	TRBJ2-3	-	TGTGCCAGCAGCCCCAGGGGGCCTGCAGATACGCAGTATTTT	CASSPRGPADTQYF
TRBV11-3	TRBD1	TRBJ1-2	-	TGTGCCAGCAGCTTCGGTTACAGGGGACTCTATGGCTACACCTTC	CASSFGYRGLYGYTF
TRBV5-1	-	TRBJ1-6	-	TGCGCCAGCAGCTTGGCCGAGAAGGGAAATTCACCCCTCCACTTT	CASSLAEKGNSPLHF
TRBV6-5	-	TRBJ2-3	-	TGTGCCAGCAGTTCTCGGACGTTGGCAGATACGCAGTATTTT	CASSSRTLADTQYF
TRBV19	-	TRBJ2-7	-	TGTGCCACCCGGGACCTCTACGAGCAGTACTTC	CATRDLYEQYF
TRBV15	TRBD1	TRBJ2-1	-	TGTGCCACCAGCAGGGGACAGGGTAGAAATGAGCAGTTCTTC	CATSRGQGRNEQFF
TRBV29-1	-	TRBJ2-3	-	TGCAGCGCCCGCCCGGGGAACACAGATACGCAGTATTTT	CSARPGNTDTQYF
TRBV6-6	-	TRBJ1-1	-	TGTGCCAGCAGCTTCACCGGGGGGGGAGCCACTGAAGCTTTCTTT	CASSFTGGGATEAFF
TRBV5-1	-	TRBJ1-4	-	TGCGCCAGCAGGTTAGGAGTAGGGAGGGGACCGGAGACTAATGAAAAACTGTTTTTT	CASRLGVGRGPETNEKLFF
TRBV28	-	TRBJ1-5	-	TGTGCCAGCCGGGGGGTCGGCAATCAGCCCCAGCATTTT	CASRGVGNQPQHF